This T cell receptor (beta chain) emerged from a study of OX40 agonist ivuxolimab in advanced cancers. Study-level findings and limits: CD4+ T cells averaged fewer expanded clones than CD8+ T cells.

Repertoires were generated with immunoSEQ multiplex PCR, while TCRdb's copy carries only in-frame clones and drops some. The sample lists fewer than 65,000 clones, roughly nine tenths occurring once. For this clone: Its antigen is not known.

The TCR comes from an adult with an advanced solid tumor such as melanoma, head and neck, liver or kidney cancer. This sample comprised CD4+ or CD8+ T cells sorted from blood, obtained in a trial of the OX40 agonist ivuxolimab.

The CDR3 region has the DNA TGCGCCAGCAGCCAGAACCCGGGCTTCAATGAGCAGTTCTTC. Its translation: CASSQNPGFNEQFF. The J gene is TRBJ2-1, the V gene TRBV4-1; unclear D gene. This CDR3 is 14 amino acids long. Germline values: CDR1 MGHRA, CDR2 YSYEKL. V was clipped by 3 bases and J by 6 bases, with 12 bases between them.